The text below deals with one TCR beta chain. Antigen: not known. Generated by immunoSEQ multiplex PCR, the TCRdb table keeps only in-frame clones and is missing some. The sample carries around 150,000 clones, 88% recorded once. This entry is derived from a study of cytomegalovirus exposure and HLA in healthy donors. Overall study findings and caveats: Researchers catalogued some 160 TCR beta chains as cytomegalovirus-associated.

This CDR3 region has 15 residues. J was trimmed by 1 base and V by 0 bases; bases with no gene match: 0. Germline V gene lookup returns CDR1 SGHKS and CDR2 YYEKEE (reference sequence). The validation cohort, a group of over a hundred subjects, included the donors and was separate from the roughly 700-subject first cohort. The chain employs TRBV5-5 and TRBJ2-5; the match to TRBD1 covers 10 bases. Sample: PBMCs. The sequence was collected from a woman aged 18-29 years in good health and CMV-seropositive. CDR3 sequence reads: CASSLGTGGQETQYF. The CDR3 region has the DNA TGTGCCAGCAGCTTGGGGACAGGGGGCCAAGAGACCCAGTACTTC.